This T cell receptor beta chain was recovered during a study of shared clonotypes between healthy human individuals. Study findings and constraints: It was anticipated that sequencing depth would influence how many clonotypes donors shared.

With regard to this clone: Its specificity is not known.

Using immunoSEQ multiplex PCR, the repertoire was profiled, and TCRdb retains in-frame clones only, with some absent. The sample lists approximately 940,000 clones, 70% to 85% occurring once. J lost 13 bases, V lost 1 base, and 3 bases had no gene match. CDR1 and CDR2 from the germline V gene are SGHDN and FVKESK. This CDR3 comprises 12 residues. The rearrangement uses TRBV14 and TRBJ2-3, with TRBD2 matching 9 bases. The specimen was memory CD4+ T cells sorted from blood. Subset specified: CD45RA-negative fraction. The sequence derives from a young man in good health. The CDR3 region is CASSQGLAAKYF. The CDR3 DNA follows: TGTGCCAGCAGCCAAGGACTAGCGGCGAAGTATTTT.